This T cell receptor (beta chain) was sequenced in a study of multiple sclerosis patients with progressive multifocal leukoencephalopathy. The ends were cut back, 0 bases at V and 1 base at J, with 9 bases in the middle. Per the germline V gene, CDR1 is SGHVS and CDR2 is FQNEAQ. The CDR3 sequence is 15 residues long. Time point defined: around six months of natalizumab therapy. Assay: immunoSEQ multiplex PCR; the TCRdb copy retains only in-frame clones and omits some. The data show tens of thousands of clones, approximately 89% seen once. The TCR comes from a human donor with multiple sclerosis. The specimen was PBMCs, collected from a patient treated with natalizumab. The genes are TRBV7-8 and TRBJ1-1; D not certain. The CDR3 sequence is CASSLALGTNTEAFF. The CDR3 region has the DNA TGTGCCAGCAGCTTAGCGTTAGGTACGAACACTGAAGCTTTCTTT. The full variable domain, rest sourced from reference TRBV7-8 and TRBJ1-1, is GAGVSQSPRYKVAKRGQDVALRCDPISGHVSLFWYQQALGQGPEFLTYFQNEAQLDKSGLPSDRFFAERPEGSVSTLKIQRTQQEDSAVYLCASSLALGTNTEAFFGQGTRLTVV.